Listed here is a single T cell receptor beta chain. Antigen unknown. This sample is part of a study of T cell repertoires in cytomegalovirus infection. Study summary: An indication of both CMV infection and matching HLA type came from public TCR beta signatures.

TCRdb ran MiXCR on the reads and lists one entry per CDR3 protein. Of about 150,000 distinct CDR3 sequences listed, about 32% are singletons. The sequencing used CD8+ T cells from cultured PBMCs, collected from culture after CMV antigen stimulation. The receptor was derived from a human donor in good health (CMV status not recorded). Some clones in this sample may be carry-over from other donors' samples.

The CDR3 DNA follows: TGTGCCAGTAGTATGGCCGACGGCACGCCCCAGCATTTT. It yields the protein CASSMADGTPQHF. The V call is TRBV19, the J call TRBJ1-5; D gene uncertain. Germline V gene data show CDR1 as LNHDA and CDR2 as SQIVND (reference sequence). The CDR3 is 13 residues long. The V end was cut by 3 bases, the J end by 9 bases, with 12 bases between.